Listed here are 19 T cell receptor beta chains from one sample, sequenced in a study of cytomegalovirus exposure and HLA in healthy donors. It was with 60 Vbeta and 13 Jbeta primers that the PCR ran. Repertoires were generated with immunoSEQ multiplex PCR, while TCRdb's copy carries only in-frame clones and drops some. The table records 130,000 or so clones, about 80% of them present only once. Sequencing used PBMCs. The receptor set was obtained from a man aged 25 to 40 in good health and CMV-seronegative.

The rearrangement uses TRBV28 and TRBJ1-1, with 7 bases aligning to TRBD1. Germline loops: CDR1 MDHEN, CDR2 SYDVKM. The V gene end was trimmed by 7 bases and the J gene end by 6 bases; junction bases not matched to a gene: 8. The length of the CDR3 is 13 residues. CDR3: CASKARGNPEAFF. CDR3 in DNA: TGTGCCAGCAAGGCCAGGGGGAATCCTGAAGCTTTCTTT.

The V call is TRBV7-9, the J call TRBJ2-3; D perhaps matches TRBD2 (6 bases). Trimming removed 3 bases at V and 1 base at J, with 11 bases between. This CDR3 spans 15 amino acids. Germline lookup yields CDR1 SEHNR and CDR2 FQNEAQ (reference sequence). The CDR3 DNA follows: TGTGCCAGCAGCTTTTCCGGGGGTGGCACAGATACGCAGTATTTT. As protein: CASSFSGGGTDTQYF.

The chain employs TRBV6-1 and TRBJ2-7; 7 bases are shared with TRBD1. Germline V gives CDR1 MNHNS, CDR2 SASEGT. Trimming took 4 bases from V and 3 from J; bases not matched to a gene: 12. This CDR3 contains 16 residues. CDR3: CASSALRDSSNYEQYF. The CDR3 nucleotides read TGTGCCAGCAGTGCGCTCCGGGACAGTTCGAACTACGAGCAGTACTTC.

This clone was counted a single time. This chain links TRBV7-6 with TRBJ2-3; D not certain. The CDR3 spans 15 residues. Germline loops: CDR1 SGHVS, CDR2 FNYEAQ. V gave up 1 base and J gave up 0 bases, with 8 bases separating them. In nucleotides, the CDR3 is TGTGCCAGCAGCTTAGACAGCTGGAGCACAGATACGCAGTATTTT. Translation gives CASSLDSWSTDTQYF.

The chain is built from TRBV6-6 and TRBJ1-5, with D uncertain. The CDR3 sequence is 13 residues long. Germline values: CDR1 MNHNY, CDR2 SVGAGI (reference sequence). V was shortened by 2 bases and J by 4 bases, with 6 bases between the two germline ends. CDR3 sequence (DNA): TGTGCCAGCAGTTACGACGGGAATCAGCCCCAGCATTTT. Translation gives CASSYDGNQPQHF.

With regard to this clone: One end of the junction fails to match germline, which may point to a read error. V usage is TRBV7-7 and J usage is TRBJ2-7; 11 nucleotides agree with TRBD1. CDR3 length: 15 residues. Germline CDR1 and CDR2: SSHAT and FNYEAQ (reference sequence). In nucleotides, the CDR3 is TGTGCTAGCAGCCAAGGGACAGGGGGAACCTACGAGCAGTACTTC. Translation gives CASSQGTGGTYEQYF.

The sample holds a few counts of this clone. The CDR3 region has the DNA TGTGCCAGCAGTGTCTACAGGGGTTCGCGGAGTGAAAAACTGTTTTTT. The encoded protein is CASSVYRGSRSEKLFF. The rearrangement joins TRBV6-1 to TRBJ1-4; 7 bases fit TRBD1. Trimming at V came to 4 bases and at J to 7 bases, leaving 12 bases not matched to a gene. CDR3 length equals 16 residues. Germline V gene lookup returns CDR1 MNHNS and CDR2 SASEGT.

For this clone: The sample has other DNA sequences that encode this CDR3 too. The chain carries TRBV2 and TRBJ1-5; unclear D gene. The CDR3 totals 12 residues. Trimming cost V 2 bases and J 6 bases, with 5 bases left between them. Germline loops: CDR1 SNHLY, CDR2 FYNNEI. Here the CDR3 DNA reads TGTGCCAGCAGTGAACGGGTTCAGCCCCAGCATTTT. Residues: CASSERVQPQHF.

CDR3 sequence reads: CASSELAAPDDEQFF. For the CDR3, the DNA is TGTGCTAGTTCGGAACTAGCGGCTCCAGACGATGAGCAGTTCTTC. This chain connects TRBV12-5 to TRBJ2-1; 8 positions agree with TRBD2. CDR1 is LGHNT and CDR2 is FRNRAP in the germline V gene. This CDR3 spans 15 amino acids. J lost 8 bases, V lost 8 bases, and 14 bases had no gene match. The full variable domain, its missing parts supplied by reference TRBV12-5 and TRBJ2-1, is DARVTQTPRHKVTEMGQEVTMRCQPILGHNTVFWYRQTMMQGLELLAYFRNRAPLDDSGMPKDRFSAEMPDATLATLKIQPSEPRDSAVYFCASSELAAPDDEQFFGPGTRLTVL.

The V gene is TRBV4-3, the J gene TRBJ2-3; TRBD2 agrees at 7 bases. The CDR3 covers 17 residues. Germline CDR1 reads LGHNA; CDR2 reads YSLEER. V lost 3 bases and J lost 0; bases outside the gene matches: 9. CDR3: CASSHREGGSSTDTQYF. The CDR3 nucleotides are TGCGCCAGCAGCCACCGGGAAGGCGGGAGCAGCACAGATACGCAGTATTTT.

In this sample, this clone turned up a few times. This chain uses TRBV5-1 with TRBJ2-7; 9 nucleotides agree with TRBD2. Germline values: CDR1 SGHRS, CDR2 YFSETQ. V was clipped by 3 bases and J by 1 base; unmatched bases: 8. The CDR3 is 16 amino acids. CDR3 protein: CASSWAGGPTSYEQYF. In nucleotides, the CDR3 is TGCGCCAGCAGCTGGGCGGGAGGGCCTACTTCCTACGAGCAGTACTTC.

This sequence joins TRBV30 and TRBJ2-2; D perhaps matches TRBD1 (6 bases). The CDR3 is made up of 14 amino acids. Trimming took off 3 bases at V and 1 base at J, with 9 bases between the two ends. Germline values: CDR1 GTSNPN, CDR2 SVGIG (reference sequence). DNA for the CDR3: TGTGCCTGGAGAAGGGGACAGAACACCGGGGAGCTGTTTTTT. The encoded protein is CAWRRGQNTGELFF.

The CDR3 region has the DNA TGTGCCAGCAGTTTCGAGGGAGGGGTCAGTGAGCAGTTCTTC. Residues: CASSFEGGVSEQFF. This chain links TRBV27 with TRBJ2-1, with TRBD2 matching 7 bases. CDR1 is MNHEY, CDR2 SMNVEV, per germline (reference sequence). The CDR3 has 14 residues. The J segment lost 9 bases and the V segment lost 3 bases, leaving 8 bases of the junction unmatched.

V and J are TRBV5-1 and TRBJ2-5, with no clear D. The V gene lost 2 bases and the J gene lost 3 bases, with 11 bases spanning the gap. CDR1 is SGHRS and CDR2 is YFSETQ in the germline V gene. This CDR3 has 14 residues. For the CDR3, the DNA is TGCGCCAGCAGCTTTGGATCCGGAGAAGAGACCCAGTACTTC. It is translated as CASSFGSGEETQYF.

The V call is TRBV4-1, the J call TRBJ2-2; perhaps TRBD2 as D (5 bases). CDR3 length: 15 amino acids. Trimming took off 2 bases at V and 2 bases at J, with 9 bases between the two ends. Germline V gene data show CDR1 as MGHRA and CDR2 as YSYEKL. The CDR3: CASSQRTGNTGELFF. CDR3 in DNA: TGCGCCAGCAGCCAACGGACGGGAAACACCGGGGAGCTGTTTTTT.

The chain employs TRBV2 and TRBJ2-5; 12 positions agree with TRBD1. CDR3 length: 15 residues. Germline V lookup: CDR1 SNHLY, CDR2 FYNNEI. V dropped 5 bases and J dropped 5; count of bases not matched to a gene: 6. The CDR3, as DNA: TGTGCCAGCAGTTCCGGGACAGGGGGCGGCGAGACCCAGTACTTC. Translating gives CASSSGTGGGETQYF.

The rearrangement joins TRBV4-3 to TRBJ2-1; TRBD2 aligns across 8 bases. V dropped 1 base and J dropped 5; count of bases not matched to a gene: 7. Germline V gene sequence: CDR1 LGHNA, CDR2 YSLEER. This CDR3 is 16 amino acids long. The CDR3 nucleotides are TGCGCCAGCAGCCAAGTGCGCGGGGGGCTCCACAATGAGCAGTTCTTC. This translates into CASSQVRGGLHNEQFF.

The table lists this clone with a count of one. The gene calls are TRBV4-1 and TRBJ1-5, with 11 bases aligning to TRBD1. After removal of 4 bases from V and 9 bases from J, the junction contained 11 bases not matched to a gene. Germline values: CDR1 MGHRA, CDR2 YSYEKL. The CDR3 runs to 16 residues. DNA for the CDR3: TGCGCCAGCAGCCCGCTGGACAGGGGGCACAGGGGGCCCCAGCATTTT. Its protein product is CASSPLDRGHRGPQHF.

The chain uses TRBV5-6 and TRBJ1-6; 9 nucleotides align to TRBD1. Germline V gene data show CDR1 as SGHDT and CDR2 as YYEEEE. This CDR3 contains 16 residues. J gave up 4 bases and V 0 bases, and 2 bases lay outside the gene matches. The CDR3 reads CASSLGTGVYNSPLHF. CDR3 in DNA: TGTGCCAGCAGCTTGGGGACAGGGGTTTATAATTCACCCCTCCACTTT.